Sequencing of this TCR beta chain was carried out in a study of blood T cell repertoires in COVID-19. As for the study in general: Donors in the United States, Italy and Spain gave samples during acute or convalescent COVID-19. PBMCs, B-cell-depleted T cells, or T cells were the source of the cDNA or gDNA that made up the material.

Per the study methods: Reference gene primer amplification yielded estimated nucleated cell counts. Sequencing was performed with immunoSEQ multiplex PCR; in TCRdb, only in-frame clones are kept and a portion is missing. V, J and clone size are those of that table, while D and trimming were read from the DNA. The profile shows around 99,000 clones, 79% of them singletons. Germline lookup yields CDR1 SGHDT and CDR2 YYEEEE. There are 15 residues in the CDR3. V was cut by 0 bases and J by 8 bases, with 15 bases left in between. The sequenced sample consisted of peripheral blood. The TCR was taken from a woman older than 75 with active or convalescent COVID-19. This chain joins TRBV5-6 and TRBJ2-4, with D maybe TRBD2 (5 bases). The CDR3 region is CASSLASSRWDIQYF. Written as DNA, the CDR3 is TGTGCCAGCAGCTTGGCCTCTAGCCGTTGGGACATTCAGTACTTC.